The sequence of this TCR beta chain was determined in a study of blood T cell repertoires in COVID-19. CDR3 length equals 15 residues. V was pared by 1 base and J by 2 bases, with 9 bases between. Germline CDR1 is MNHNS and CDR2 is SASEGT. Authors' data handling: Reference gene primer amplification gave nucleated cell count estimates. Libraries were prepared by immunoSEQ multiplex PCR; TCRdb keeps only in-frame clonotypes and omits some of them. The V and J calls and clone size come from that table; D and trimming were worked out from the DNA. Of roughly 68,000 clones in the sample, approximately 80% were seen once.

The source is a woman in her fifties or sixties with acute or convalescent COVID-19. Sample: peripheral blood. The chain links TRBV6-1 to TRBJ1-3, with D possibly matching TRBD1 (5 bases). CDR3 region: CASSEGWGPGNTIYF. CDR3 DNA: TGTGCCAGCAGTGAAGGCTGGGGCCCTGGAAACACCATATATTTT.